This T cell receptor beta chain was retrieved from a study of T cells in Graves' hyperthyroidism and ophthalmopathy. Notes on this clonotype: Its antigen is unknown.

Orbital computed tomography, thyroid ultrasound, serum thyroxine and TRAb, and clinical symptoms together informed the diagnoses. TCR beta CDR3 regions were amplified from RNA. First-round RT-PCR of the TCR CDR3 relied on the HTBI primer set. TCRdb ran MiXCR on the multiplex PCR reads and lists one entry per CDR3 protein. The sample has 550,000 to 600,000 distinct CDR3 sequences, roughly 17% seen once. The CDR3 length is 14 residues. CDR1 MNHEY and CDR2 SVGEGT come from the germline V gene. The J segment lost 7 bases and the V segment lost 5 bases, leaving 7 bases of the junction unmatched. Study conclusions and caveats: Most expanded thyroid clonotypes above 0.001 recurred in blood.

This TCR derives from a woman younger than 35 with Graves' hyperthyroidism. The chain uses TRBV6-2 or TRBV6-3 and TRBJ2-2; 7 bases align to TRBD2. What was sequenced was blood. The CDR3 DNA reads TGTGCCAGCAGTGATCAGCGGGACGGCGGGGAGCTGTTTTTT. Translating it yields CASSDQRDGGELFF.